These T cell receptor beta chains were read from a single sample in a study of CD8 T cells in ankylosing spondylitis. Each CDR3 protein gets one entry after TCRdb re-called the 5' RACE reads with MiXCR. There are 100,000 to 150,000 distinct CDR3 sequences in the sample; 17% occur only once, and 25% to 40% lies in the top ten. The specimen was blood, either unsorted or a sorted T cell fraction (not recorded which). Source of these receptors: a male donor with ankylosing spondylitis. The CDR3 runs from the conserved cysteine through the conserved F or W. A D gene is named only where the DNA matches it firmly. Clone size appears in some rows only: once, few, many, or a class for an expanded clone.

>TRBD2|TRBV10-3|TRBJ2-7|few
TGTGCCATCAGTCCTAGCGGAGGTTACGAGCAGTACTTC
CAISPSGGYEQYF
>-|TRBV9|TRBJ2-2|-
TGTGCCAGCAGCGTAGGGCACAACACCGGGGAGCTGTTTTTT
CASSVGHNTGELFF
>TRBD1|TRBV14|TRBJ1-2|-
TGTGCCAGCAGCCAAGATAGGGACAGCCTCTCGTTTGGCTACACCTTC
CASSQDRDSLSFGYTF
>TRBD2|TRBV2|TRBJ2-1|few
TGTGCCAGCCGAATTGGGACTAGCGGGGACAATGAGCAGTTCTTC
CASRIGTSGDNEQFF
>TRBD2|TRBV2|TRBJ2-1|-
TGTGCCAGCAGTGCTCAGCTAGCGGGCTTCTCCTACAATGAGCAGTTCTTC
CASSAQLAGFSYNEQFF
>TRBD2|TRBV27|TRBJ2-2|few
TGTGCCAGCAGTTCTGGCGGGAGTTTTCGGGAGCTGTTTTTT
CASSSGGSFRELFF
>TRBD2|TRBV29-1|TRBJ2-3|-
TGCAGCGTTAGACTAGCAACTAGCACAGATACGCAGTATTTT
CSVRLATSTDTQYF
>-|TRBV28|TRBJ1-6|few
TGTGCCAGCATCCTAAGAGGACACCTATCACCCCTCCACTTT
CASILRGHLSPLHF
>-|TRBV7-2|TRBJ1-2|-
TGTGCCAGCAGCTTAGACAATCGGGTTGGCTACACCTTC
CASSLDNRVGYTF
>TRBD2|TRBV11-2|TRBJ2-7|few
TGTGCCAGCAGCTCAAGACTAGCGGGGAGCTCCTACGAGCAGTACTTC
CASSSRLAGSSYEQYF
>-|TRBV9|TRBJ2-2|few
TGTGCCAGCAGCCTTGCAGGGGCCGGGGGGGAGCTGTTTTTT
CASSLAGAGGELFF
>-|TRBV10-3|TRBJ2-7|-
TGTGCCATCAGTGACCGAGTTTACGAGCAGTACTTC
CAISDRVYEQYF
>TRBD1|TRBV7-8|TRBJ1-1|-
TGTGCCAGCAGCTCCAACAGGGGGCGTCATCCTGAAGCTTTCTTT
CASSSNRGRHPEAFF
>-|TRBV24-1|TRBJ2-7|-
TGTGCCACCAGTGAGGCGGGACAAAATTACGAGCAGTACTTC
CATSEAGQNYEQYF
>-|TRBV6-5|TRBJ1-4|many
TGTGCCAGCAGTTACTCTGGGAGGGGTAGTGAAAAACTGTTTTTT
CASSYSGRGSEKLFF
>-|TRBV4-3|TRBJ2-5|few
TGCGCCAGCAGCCAAGGCGGGGGCCGCGAGACCCAGTACTTC
CASSQGGGRETQYF
>TRBD1|TRBV9|TRBJ2-7|few
TGTGCCAGCAGCGTAGGACAGGGGGAGGCCTACGAGCAGTACTTC
CASSVGQGEAYEQYF
>-|TRBV3-1|TRBJ2-1|-
TGTGCCAGCAGCCAAGCTCTCAGGAGAAGCTCCTACAATGAGCAGTTCTTC
CASSQALRRSSYNEQFF
>-|TRBV27|TRBJ2-4|-
TGTGCCAGCAGTCCCCGGGGGTTCGGCAAAAACATTCAGTACTTC
CASSPRGFGKNIQYF
>-|TRBV7-6|TRBJ2-5|few
TGTGCCAGCAGCTTACTGGAGGAGACCCAGTACTTC
CASSLLEETQYF
>-|TRBV5-4|TRBJ2-2|-
TGTGCCAGCAGCTCGCCCGCTAGCCTACAAAACACCGGGGAGCTGTTTTTT
CASSSPASLQNTGELFF
>TRBD2|TRBV12-3/TRBV12-4|TRBJ2-1|few
TGTGCCAGCAGTTTTGGGACTAGCAATGAGCAGTTCTTC
CASSFGTSNEQFF
>-|TRBV19|TRBJ2-3|few
TGTGCCAGTAGTATAGCGGGACCCGGGTTAGCAGATACGCAGTATTTT
CASSIAGPGLADTQYF
>-|TRBV7-2|TRBJ2-2|-
TGTGCCAGCAGCTCCCTTAGTACCGGGGAGCTGTTTTTT
CASSSLSTGELFF
>-|TRBV6-5|TRBJ2-2|few
TGTGCCAGCAGTTACGGCAGGGGAACCGGGGAGCTGTTTTTT
CASSYGRGTGELFF